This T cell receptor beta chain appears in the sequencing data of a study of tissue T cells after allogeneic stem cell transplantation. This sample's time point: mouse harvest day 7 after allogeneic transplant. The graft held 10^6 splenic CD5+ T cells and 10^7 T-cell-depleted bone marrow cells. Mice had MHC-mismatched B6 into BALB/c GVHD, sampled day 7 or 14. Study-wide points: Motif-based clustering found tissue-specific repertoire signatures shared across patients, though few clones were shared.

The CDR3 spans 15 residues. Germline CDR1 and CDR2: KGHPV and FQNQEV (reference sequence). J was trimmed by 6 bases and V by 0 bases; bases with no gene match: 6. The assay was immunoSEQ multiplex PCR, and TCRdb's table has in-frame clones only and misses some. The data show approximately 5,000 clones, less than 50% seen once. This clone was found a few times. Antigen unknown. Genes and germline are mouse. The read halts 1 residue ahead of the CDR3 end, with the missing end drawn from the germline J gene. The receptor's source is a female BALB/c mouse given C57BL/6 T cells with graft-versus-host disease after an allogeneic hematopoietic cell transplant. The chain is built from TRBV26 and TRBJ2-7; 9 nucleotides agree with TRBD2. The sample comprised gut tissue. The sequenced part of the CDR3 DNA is TGTGCCAGCAGTCTGTCTGGGGGGGCGATTGTTGAACAGTAC. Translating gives CASSLSGGAIVEQY. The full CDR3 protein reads CASSLSGGAIVEQYF. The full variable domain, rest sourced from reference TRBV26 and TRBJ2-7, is NSKVIQTPRYLVKGQGQKAKMRCIPEKGHPVVFWYQQNKNNEFKFLINFQNQEVLQQIDMTEKRFSAECPSNSPCSLEIQSSEAGDSALYLCASSLSGGAIVEQYFGPGTRLTVL.